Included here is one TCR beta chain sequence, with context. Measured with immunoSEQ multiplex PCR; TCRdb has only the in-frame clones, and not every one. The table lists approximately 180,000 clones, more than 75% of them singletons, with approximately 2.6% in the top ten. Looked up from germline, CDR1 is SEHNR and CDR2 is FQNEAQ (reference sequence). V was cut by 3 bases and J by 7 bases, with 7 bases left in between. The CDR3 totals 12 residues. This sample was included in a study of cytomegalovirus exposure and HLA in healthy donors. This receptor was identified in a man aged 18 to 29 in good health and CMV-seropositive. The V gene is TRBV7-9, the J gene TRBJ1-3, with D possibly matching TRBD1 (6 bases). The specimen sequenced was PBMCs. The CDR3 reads CASSFGQNTIYF. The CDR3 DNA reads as TGTGCCAGCAGCTTTGGACAGAACACCATATATTTT.